This T cell receptor (beta chain) comes out of a study of T cells after yellow fever vaccination. The study, taken as a whole, reports: Detected again after the booster were most primary-vaccination clones, at 96% CD4 and about 89% CD8. Peaking faster, on day 5 versus 15, the secondary response was nonetheless weaker. Relatively few clonotypes were ones that appeared in both CD4 and CD8 compartments.

This clonotype was counted at least ten times. Antigen specificity is unknown. V was pared by 5 bases and J by 8 bases, with 18 bases between. From germline, CDR1 is MNHEY and CDR2 SMNVEV (reference sequence). The CDR3 consists of 14 residues. The TCR cDNA carried a universal primer site and UMIs from 5'RACE template switching. TCRdb ran MiXCR on the 5' RACE reads and lists one entry per CDR3 protein. The data contain some 220,000 distinct CDR3 sequences, less than 3.5% of them singletons. This rearrangement joins TRBV27 to TRBJ1-2, with D possibly being TRBD1 (5 bases). The source was CD4+ T cells sorted from PBMCs, collected 10 days after the yellow fever booster vaccination. This sequence was found in a man between 18 and 29 years old who received the YFV17D yellow fever vaccine. The CDR3 DNA sequence: TGTGCCAGCAGTGTTGGAGGACCCTGGGACGGCTACACCTTC. As protein: CASSVGGPWDGYTF.